Below, 2 T cell receptor beta chains from the same sample are listed, as sequenced in a study of control samples from healthy donors and cancer patients. Generated by immunoSEQ multiplex PCR, the TCRdb table keeps only in-frame clones and is missing some. The repertoire holds about 140,000 clones, with roughly 89% as singletons. Material for sequencing was blood. The receptors originated from a man aged 25-45 years in good health.

The gene calls are TRBV7-2 and TRBJ2-1, with D hard to call. Germline V lookup: CDR1 SGHTA, CDR2 FQGNSA. V gave up 0 bases and J gave up 6 bases, with 9 bases separating them. The CDR3 totals 14 residues. This CDR3 is CASSLAFVSNEQFF. CDR3 bases: TGTGCCAGCAGCTTAGCCTTTGTCAGCAATGAGCAGTTCTTC.

The V and J genes are TRBV3-1 (or the pseudogene TRBV3-2) and TRBJ1-2, with 10 bases aligning to TRBD1. V was clipped by 3 bases and J by 7 bases; unmatched bases: 5. The CDR3 spans 14 residues. Germline CDR1 is LGHDT and CDR2 is YNNKEL (reference sequence). CDR3 loop: CASSHTGTGVGYTF. DNA of the CDR3: TGTGCCAGCAGCCATACCGGGACAGGGGTTGGCTACACCTTC.